These 10 T cell receptor beta chains originate from one sample sequenced in a study of blood T cell repertoires in COVID-19. TCRdb keeps only in-frame clones here, not all; method: immunoSEQ multiplex PCR. The table includes 110,000 to 150,000 clones, around 80% detected once. The material sequenced was peripheral blood. The receptor source for this set is a man aged 55 to 70 with acute or convalescent COVID-19.

V is TRBV7-9 and J is TRBJ1-5, with unresolved D. The V end was cut by 4 bases, the J end by 6 bases, with 10 bases between. CDR3 size: 13 residues. Germline loops: CDR1 SEHNR, CDR2 FQNEAQ (reference sequence). CDR3 loop: CASSYGVGQPQHF. CDR3 DNA: TGTGCCAGCAGCTACGGGGTCGGTCAGCCCCAGCATTTT.

The rearrangement joins TRBV27 to TRBJ2-7, with D perhaps TRBD2 (5 bases). Germline V gene data show CDR1 as MNHEY and CDR2 as SMNVEV (reference sequence). This CDR3 is 15 amino acids long. V was shortened by 4 bases and J by 7 bases, with 20 bases between the two germline ends. The CDR3 loop is CASSSRAPGIGEQYF. For the CDR3, the DNA is TGTGCCAGCAGTTCAAGGGCTCCCGGGATTGGAGAGCAGTACTTC.

The chain uses TRBV18 and TRBJ2-1; the match to TRBD1 covers 9 bases. This CDR3 has 15 amino acids. V lost 5 bases and J lost 5; bases outside the gene matches: 7. Germline-derived CDR1 and CDR2 are KGHSH and LQKENI. CDR3 residues: CASSAGTGFDNEQFF. The CDR3 DNA sequence: TGTGCCAGCTCAGCGGGGACAGGGTTCGACAATGAGCAGTTCTTC.

In this sample, this clone turned up once. V usage is TRBV18 and J usage is TRBJ2-5; a weak D match, TRBD2 (6 bases). The V end lost 1 base, the J end lost 2 bases, and 11 bases lay between the germline ends. Germline CDR1 and CDR2: KGHSH and LQKENI. The CDR3 runs to 15 residues. The CDR3 DNA sequence: TGTGCCAGCTCACCACAGGGGACTTTTCAAGAGACCCAGTACTTC. Translating gives CASSPQGTFQETQYF.

This chain uses TRBV6-2 or TRBV6-3 with TRBJ2-7, with 9 bases fitting TRBD2. The CDR3 runs 16 residues. V dropped 0 bases and J dropped 6; count of bases not matched to a gene: 9. Germline V CDR1 and CDR2: MNHEY, SVGEGT. CDR3 DNA sequence: TGTGCCAGCAGTTACTCAACCAGCGGGAGGCAGGGCGAGCAGTACTTC. Translation gives CASSYSTSGRQGEQYF.

In DNA form, the CDR3 reads TGTGCCAGCAGCCCTGGGACTAGCGGGGTCAATGAGCAGTTCTTC. Translating it yields CASSPGTSGVNEQFF. The J gene is TRBJ2-1, the V gene TRBV4-2; TRBD2 aligns across 13 bases. Germline CDR1 is LGHNA and CDR2 is YNFKEQ. The CDR3 runs 15 residues. Trimming at V came to 4 bases and at J to 6 bases, leaving 3 bases not matched to a gene.

The genes are TRBV28 and TRBJ1-1; tentative D call: TRBD1 (5 bases). Germline CDR1 and CDR2: MDHEN and SYDVKM. The CDR3 is 14 residues long. The V end was cut by 5 bases, the J end by 0 bases, with 10 bases between. The CDR3 sequence is CASSPGGVNTEAFF. The CDR3 DNA reads TGTGCCAGCAGTCCGGGGGGAGTGAACACTGAAGCTTTCTTT.

This chain joins TRBV3-1 (or the pseudogene TRBV3-2) and TRBJ1-1; the match to TRBD1 covers 8 bases. Germline CDR1 and CDR2: LGHDT and YNNKEL (reference sequence). This CDR3 is built from 15 residues. V dropped 3 bases and J dropped 0; count of bases not matched to a gene: 3. CDR3 amino acids: CASSHRGLMNTEAFF. The CDR3 nucleotides are TGTGCCAGCAGCCACAGGGGGCTGATGAACACTGAAGCTTTCTTT.

In its sample, this clone was seen a few times. The V and J genes are TRBV27 and TRBJ2-7, with 7 bases aligning to TRBD2. The CDR3 contains 13 residues. The germline V gene encodes CDR1 MNHEY and CDR2 SMNVEV (reference sequence). V shed 6 bases and J 5 bases; nucleotides not matched to a gene: 7. This CDR3 is CASRPSGGHEQYF. DNA for the CDR3: TGTGCCAGCAGACCTTCGGGGGGTCACGAGCAGTACTTC.

The gene calls are TRBV11-2 and TRBJ2-7; no clear D gene. CDR1 is SGHAT and CDR2 is FQNNGV in the germline V gene. With 2 bases removed from V and 2 bases from J, the gap between germline ends came to 7 bases. There are 13 residues in the CDR3. DNA for the CDR3: TGTGCCAGCAGCTTAATGGGCACCTACGAGCAGTACTTC. It is translated as CASSLMGTYEQYF. Together with reference TRBV11-2 and TRBJ2-7, the CDR3 gives the full variable domain: EAGVAQSPRYKIIEKRQSVAFWCNPISGHATLYWYQQILGQGPKLLIQFQNNGVVDDSQLPKDRFSAERLKGVDSTLKIQPAKLEDSAVYLCASSLMGTYEQYFGPGTRLTVT.